Here is one TCR beta chain with its context. No antigen is known for it. This CDR3 comprises 16 residues. The J segment lost 1 base and the V segment lost 0 bases, leaving 5 bases of the junction unmatched. Germline V lookup: CDR1 LGHNT, CDR2 FRNRAP. The data derive from a study of shared clonotypes between healthy human individuals. Study context: A few men and a couple of women, aged 18 to 49, were donors.

Donors had no recently reported acute infections or vaccinations and were HIV-negative. Both subsets, CD45RA+ naive and CD45RA-negative memory, were split from the CD4+ cells. The study's findings and limits: Naive CD4 clonotype sharing across several donors was 4% to 5.5%.

The data were produced by immunoSEQ multiplex PCR, yet TCRdb's version contains in-frame clones alone and is incomplete. Of over a million clones in the sample, about 77% were seen once. Sequenced sample: memory CD4+ T cells sorted from blood. This sample's subset: CD45RA-negative fraction. V usage is TRBV12-5 and J usage is TRBJ2-5; 7 nucleotides match TRBD2. The TCR comes from a man aged 18 to 30 in good health. The CDR3 nucleotides read TGTGCTAGTGGTTTGGTAATCGGCGGGGGCCAAGAGACCCAGTACTTC. Its translation is CASGLVIGGGQETQYF.